These 12 T cell receptor beta chains were sequenced from one sample in a study of tumor and adjacent non-tumor tissue in lung cancer. TCRbeta libraries were built with three rounds of nested PCR, modified from ARM-PCR. Each CDR3 protein gets one entry after TCRdb re-called the multiplex PCR reads with MiXCR. Of 100,000 to 120,000 distinct CDR3 sequences detected, 84% appear once; the ten largest clones hold about 22%. This sample's RNA came from whole unsorted tissue. Sequenced input: lung tumor tissue. These receptor sequences come from a man aged 70-80 years with non-small cell lung cancer.

This clonotype has a count of ten or more. This chain uses TRBV10-3 with TRBJ2-6; TRBD2 aligns across 9 bases. This CDR3 region has 17 residues. The ends lost 6 bases at V and 1 base at J; junction bases unmatched: 7. CDR1 is ENHRY, CDR2 SYGVKD, per germline. DNA for the CDR3: TGTGCCATCAGCCTGACTAGCGGAGAATCTGGGGCCAACGTCCTGACTTTC. Its translation: CAISLTSGESGANVLTF.

A word on this clonotype: An end of the junction differs from the germline gene, which may be a read error. This rearrangement joins TRBV6-1 to TRBJ1-1, with 10 bases identical to TRBD1. From germline, CDR1 is MNHNS and CDR2 SASEGT. This CDR3 comprises 13 residues. Written as DNA, the CDR3 is TGTACCGCCGGGACAGGGGACTTTACTGATGCTTTCTTT. Translated: CTAGTGDFTDAFF.

In the case of this clonotype: Possible read error: a much larger clone is one base away. The chain combines TRBV10-3 with TRBJ2-3, with a tentative D call TRBD2 (5 bases). The CDR3 totals 14 residues. Germline-derived CDR1 and CDR2 are ENHRY and SYGVKD. Trimming removed 5 bases at V and 1 base at J, with 10 bases between. The CDR3 is CAISSGLRTDTQYF. CDR3 nucleotide sequence: TGTGCCATCAGTAGCGGACTTCGCACAGATACGCAGTATTTT.

With regard to this clonotype: Lacking the conserved final phenylalanine or tryptophan, this CDR3 likely reflects a read error. The chain uses TRBV5-8 and TRBJ2-7; TRBD1 agrees at 7 bases. The germline V gene encodes CDR1 SGHTS and CDR2 YDEGEE. The CDR3 is 13 residues long. CDR3 coding DNA: TGCGCCAGCAGCACCTTTGACAGGGACGAGCAGTACTTA. This sequence encodes CASSTFDRDEQYL.

Comment on this clonotype: Relative to the germline gene, one junction end is altered; a read error may explain this. The chain employs TRBV29-1 and TRBJ2-5; unclear D gene. Germline-derived CDR1 and CDR2 are SQVTM and ANQGSEA. CDR3 length: 12 residues. The CDR3 bases are TGTAGCCTTGAGTCCCGCGCGGAGACCCAGTACTTC. Its protein product is CSLESRAETQYF.

Ten or more counts support this clonotype. The genes are TRBV6-1 and TRBJ2-1; D is possibly TRBD2 (5 bases). CDR1 and CDR2 from the germline V gene are MNHNS and SASEGT. Trimming shortened V by 1 base and J by 0 bases, and 10 bases separated the two germline ends. The CDR3 is 16 amino acids. The CDR3 DNA sequence: TGTGCCAGCAGTGAAGGTCCCGGGGTCTCCTACAATGAGCAGTTCTTC. It codes for CASSEGPGVSYNEQFF.

In the case of this clonotype: The conserved phenylalanine or tryptophan normally closing the CDR3 is absent here, so this likely arose from a read error. The DNA is left out, because the CDR3 cannot be placed on it with certainty; the CDR3 is given as TCRdb lists it. The V gene is TRBV4-1, the J gene TRBJ1-1; TRBD1 is taken as the D call from the table, unchecked against the DNA. Both ends counted, the CDR3 spans 14 residues. Germline V gene data show CDR1 as MGHRA and CDR2 as YSYEKL. CDR3 loop: CASSPGTVNTEACI.

This clonotype was observed a single time. This sequence joins TRBV4-3 and TRBJ2-2; TRBD2 aligns across 10 bases. The CDR3 consists of 18 residues. Germline V CDR1 and CDR2: LGHNA, YSLEER. The ends lost 0 bases at V and 11 bases at J; junction bases unmatched: 15. Here the CDR3 DNA reads TGCGCCAGCAGCCAAGAAGTCCTCCTAGCGGGAGTGGGCTGCGAGCTGTTTTTT. It encodes CASSQEVLLAGVGCELFF.

The chain is built from TRBV14 and TRBJ2-3; D is possibly TRBD2 (5 bases). Trimming stripped 7 bases from V and 2 bases from J, with 16 bases between. Germline lookup yields CDR1 SGHDN and CDR2 FVKESK. The CDR3 contains 15 residues. Here the CDR3 reads CASTQDSDATDTQYF. CDR3 DNA sequence: TGTGCCAGCACCCAGGACTCTGATGCCACAGATACGCAGTATTTT.

About this clonotype: At one end the junction does not follow the germline gene, possibly because of a read error. The chain employs TRBV11-1 and TRBJ2-1; D is possibly TRBD1 (5 bases). The CDR3 runs to 14 residues. Germline V gene lookup returns CDR1 SGHAT and CDR2 FQDESV (reference sequence). The CDR3 reads CVSSLVARVDEQFF. CDR3 DNA: TGTGTCAGCAGCTTAGTTGCCAGGGTCGATGAGCAGTTCTTC.

As concerns this clonotype: Germline and junction disagree at one end, which may indicate a read error. The chain has TRBV4-2 and TRBJ1-2, with D perhaps TRBD1 (6 bases). This CDR3 region has 15 residues. CDR1 is LGHNA, CDR2 YNFKEQ, per germline. The CDR3 loop is CASRQDRAGVCGYTF. The CDR3 bases are TGTGCCAGCAGACAAGATCGGGCAGGGGTGTGTGGCTACACCTTC.

The chain employs TRBV5-6 and TRBJ1-6; maybe TRBD1 (6 bases). Germline CDR1 reads SGHDT; CDR2 reads YYEEEE. The CDR3 is 16 residues long. Trimming stripped 2 bases from V and 0 bases from J, with 9 bases between. The CDR3: CASSLGGNSYNSPLHF. CDR3 nucleotide sequence: TGTGCCAGCAGCTTAGGGGGTAACTCCTATAATTCACCCCTCCACTTT.